A selection of T cell receptor beta chains follows, all from one sample in a study of T-cell reconstitution after alpha-beta-depleted transplantation in children. One entry per CDR3 protein results from TCRdb running MiXCR on the PCR reads. The sample consists of around 400,000 distinct CDR3 sequences, approximately 11% of them appearing once. This specimen was PBMCs from the stem cell graft donor, taken from the stem cell graft. The receptors stem from a human donor who donated a stem cell graft to a child with acute myeloid leukemia. The CDR3 runs from the conserved cysteine through the conserved F or W. A D gene is named only where the DNA matches it firmly. Clone sizes are given selectively: once, few, many, or a class where the clone is expanded.

D gene,J gene,V gene,clone size,CDR3 protein,CDR3 DNA
NA,TRBJ2-2,TRBV29-1,few,CSVISIGQYNTGELFF,TGCAGCGTTATATCTATCGGACAGTATAACACCGGGGAGCTGTTTTTT
NA,TRBJ2-3,TRBV7-9,few,CASSPPFRESTDTQYF,TGTGCCAGCAGCCCCCCCTTTCGGGAGAGCACAGATACGCAGTATTTT
TRBD1,TRBJ2-3,TRBV4-2,few,CASSPGGQGLWLHTDTQYF,TGTGCCAGCAGCCCGGGGGGACAGGGGTTGTGGCTTCACACAGATACGCAGTATTTT
NA,TRBJ2-1,TRBV20-1,many,CSAVGSRNEQFF,TGCAGTGCTGTAGGGAGCCGCAATGAGCAGTTCTTC
NA,TRBJ2-1,TRBV12-3/TRBV12-4,NA,CASSRVGGLGEQFF,TGTGCCAGCAGTCGGGTTGGGGGGCTAGGTGAGCAGTTCTTC
TRBD1,TRBJ2-1,TRBV7-2,NA,CASSIGQGGNNEQFF,TGTGCCAGCAGCATAGGACAGGGGGGAAACAATGAGCAGTTCTTC
NA,TRBJ1-4,TRBV29-1,NA,CSVETGANEKLFF,TGCAGCGTGGAAACAGGAGCTAATGAAAAACTGTTTTTT
NA,TRBJ1-3,TRBV7-6,many,CASSLGGARRSGNTIYF,TGTGCCAGCAGCTTAGGGGGGGCCCGACGTTCTGGAAACACCATATATTTT
NA,TRBJ2-3,TRBV20-1,NA,CSARDPARSTDTQYF,TGCAGTGCTAGAGATCCAGCCAGGAGCACAGATACGCAGTATTTT
TRBD1,TRBJ2-3,TRBV9,few,CASSQTSGQGADTQYF,TGTGCCAGCAGCCAGACGTCGGGACAGGGGGCAGATACGCAGTATTTT
TRBD1,TRBJ2-2,TRBV27,NA,CASSQTGGRAGELFF,TGTGCCAGCAGTCAGACAGGGGGCCGGGCCGGGGAGCTGTTTTTT
NA,TRBJ2-5,TRBV6-5,NA,CASSYSMGPAGETQYF,TGTGCCAGCAGTTACTCGATGGGCCCCGCGGGAGAGACCCAGTACTTC
NA,TRBJ1-1,TRBV5-1,NA,CASSLNAEEAFF,TGCGCCAGCAGCTTGAATGCAGAAGAAGCTTTCTTT
NA,TRBJ2-3,TRBV15,many,CATSSPQAPDTQYF,TGTGCCACCAGCAGTCCCCAGGCCCCAGATACGCAGTATTTT
NA,TRBJ1-1,TRBV10-2,NA,CASQTHFRNTEAFF,TGCGCCAGCCAGACCCATTTTCGTAACACTGAAGCTTTCTTT
TRBD2,TRBJ2-1,TRBV12-3/TRBV12-4,few,CASGGGGASEQFF,TGTGCCAGCGGGGGCGGGGGGGCCAGTGAGCAGTTCTTC
NA,TRBJ2-5,TRBV2,NA,CASIYQETQYF,TGTGCCAGCATATACCAAGAGACCCAGTACTTC
NA,TRBJ2-2,TRBV6-2/TRBV6-3,few,CASNYQNRGTGELFF,TGTGCCAGCAATTACCAAAATCGGGGGACCGGGGAGCTGTTTTTT
NA,TRBJ2-1,TRBV12-3/TRBV12-4,few,CASSRVRGEQFF,TGTGCCAGCAGTCGGGTCCGCGGGGAGCAGTTCTTC
TRBD1,TRBJ2-5,TRBV7-2,NA,CASSLVAGTGSETQYF,TGTGCCAGCAGCTTAGTAGCAGGGACAGGGAGTGAGACCCAGTACTTC
NA,TRBJ1-1,TRBV5-4,few,CASSSGLGGTEAFF,TGTGCCAGCAGCTCGGGACTCGGGGGCACTGAAGCTTTCTTT
NA,TRBJ1-4,TRBV27,NA,CASSLSQTGGEKLFF,TGTGCCAGCAGTTTATCACAGACCGGGGGGGAAAAACTGTTTTTT
NA,TRBJ2-2,TRBV5-1,NA,CASSPRDNTGELFF,TGCGCCAGCAGCCCGAGAGATAACACCGGGGAGCTGTTTTTT
NA,TRBJ1-1,TRBV20-1,NA,CSASSYTDEAFF,TGCAGTGCTAGCTCGTATACAGATGAAGCTTTCTTT
NA,TRBJ2-7,TRBV7-9,many,CASSPGVYYGEQYF,TGTGCCAGCAGCCCAGGGGTTTACTACGGGGAGCAGTACTTC
NA,TRBJ2-2,TRBV5-1,few,CASSLIRANTGELFF,TGCGCCAGCAGCTTAATCAGGGCGAACACCGGGGAGCTGTTTTTT
TRBD1,TRBJ2-6,TRBV6-5,few,CASRGGTGGGGANVLTF,TGTGCCAGCAGAGGGGGGACAGGGGGCGGCGGGGCCAACGTCCTGACTTTC